This T cell receptor beta chain was sequenced during a study of shared clonotypes between healthy human individuals. The CDR3 has 17 amino acids. Germline CDR1 is MNHEY and CDR2 is SMNVEV (reference sequence). With 8 bases clipped from V and 4 bases from J, the junction kept 11 bases outside the gene matches. All donors qualified as healthy HIV-negative adults and had experienced no recent acute infections or vaccinations. Study conclusions and caveats: Naive subsets, compared against memory subsets, generally had larger estimated richness values.

A word on this clone: Its antigen remains unknown.

The data were produced by immunoSEQ multiplex PCR, yet TCRdb's version contains in-frame clones alone and is incomplete. There are 80,000 to 100,000 clones in the sample; approximately 63% occur only once, and roughly 50% lies in the top ten. This clonotype was obtained from a man aged 30 to 39 in good health. The sequenced material came from memory CD8+ T cells sorted from blood. Documented subset: CD45RO+ cells pooled with CCR7-negative TemRA cells. The chain has TRBV27 and TRBJ2-3; 14 nucleotides align to TRBD2. Written as DNA, the CDR3 is TGTGCCAGCTACTCCGGGACTAGCGGGAGACGCGCAGATACGCAGTATTTT. Translated, it gives CASYSGTSGRRADTQYF.